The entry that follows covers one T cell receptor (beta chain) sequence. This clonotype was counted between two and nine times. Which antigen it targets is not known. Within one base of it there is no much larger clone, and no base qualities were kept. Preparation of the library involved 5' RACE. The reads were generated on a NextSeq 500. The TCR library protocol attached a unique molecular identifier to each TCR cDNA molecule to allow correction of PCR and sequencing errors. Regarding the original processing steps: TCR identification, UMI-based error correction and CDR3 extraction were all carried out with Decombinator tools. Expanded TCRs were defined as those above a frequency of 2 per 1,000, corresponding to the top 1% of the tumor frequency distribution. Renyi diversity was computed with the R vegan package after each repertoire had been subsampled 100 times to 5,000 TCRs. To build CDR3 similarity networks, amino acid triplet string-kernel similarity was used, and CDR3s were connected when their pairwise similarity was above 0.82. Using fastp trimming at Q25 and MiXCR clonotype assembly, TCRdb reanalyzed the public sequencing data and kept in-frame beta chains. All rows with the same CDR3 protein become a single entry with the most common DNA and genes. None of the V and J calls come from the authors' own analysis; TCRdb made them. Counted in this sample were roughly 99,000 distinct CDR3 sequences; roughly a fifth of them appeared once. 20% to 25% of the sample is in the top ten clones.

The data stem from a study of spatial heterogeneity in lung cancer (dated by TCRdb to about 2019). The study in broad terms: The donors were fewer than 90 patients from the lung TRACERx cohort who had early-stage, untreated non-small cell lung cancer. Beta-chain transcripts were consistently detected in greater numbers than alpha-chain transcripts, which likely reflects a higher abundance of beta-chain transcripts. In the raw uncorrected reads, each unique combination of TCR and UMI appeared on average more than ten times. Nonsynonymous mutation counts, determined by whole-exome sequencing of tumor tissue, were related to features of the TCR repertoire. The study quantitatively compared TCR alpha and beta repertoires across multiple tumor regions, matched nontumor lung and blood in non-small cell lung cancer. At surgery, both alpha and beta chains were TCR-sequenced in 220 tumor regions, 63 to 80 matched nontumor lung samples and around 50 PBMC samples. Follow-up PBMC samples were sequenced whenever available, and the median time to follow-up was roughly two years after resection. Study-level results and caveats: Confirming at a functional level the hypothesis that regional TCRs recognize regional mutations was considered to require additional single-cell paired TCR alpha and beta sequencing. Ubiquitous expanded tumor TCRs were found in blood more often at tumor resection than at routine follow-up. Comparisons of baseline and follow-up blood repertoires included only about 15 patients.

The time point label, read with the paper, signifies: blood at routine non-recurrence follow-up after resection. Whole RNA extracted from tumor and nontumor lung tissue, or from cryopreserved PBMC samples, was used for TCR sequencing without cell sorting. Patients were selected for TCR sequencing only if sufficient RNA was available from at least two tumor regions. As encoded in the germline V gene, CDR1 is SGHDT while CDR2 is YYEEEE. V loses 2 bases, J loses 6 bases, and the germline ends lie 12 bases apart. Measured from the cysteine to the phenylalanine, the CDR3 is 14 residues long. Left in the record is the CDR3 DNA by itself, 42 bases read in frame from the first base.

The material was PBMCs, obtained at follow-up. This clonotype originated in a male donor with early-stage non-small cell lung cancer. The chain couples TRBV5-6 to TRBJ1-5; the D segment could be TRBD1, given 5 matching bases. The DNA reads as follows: TGTGCCAGCAGCTTTTCACAGGAGGGTCAGCCCCAGCATTTT. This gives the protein CASSFSQEGQPQHF.